The next 28 T cell receptor beta chains were all read from a single sample in a study of control samples from healthy donors and cancer patients. Measured with immunoSEQ multiplex PCR; TCRdb has only the in-frame clones, and not every one. The sample lists more than 95,000 clones, approximately 90% occurring once. The sequenced material came from blood. The receptors were gathered from a woman in her sixties or seventies in good health.

The genes are TRBV11-1 and TRBJ1-2, with D uncertain. This CDR3 spans 14 amino acids. Trimming took 5 bases from V and 7 from J, leaving 17 bases between them. The germline V gene encodes CDR1 SGHAT and CDR2 FQDESV (reference sequence). The CDR3: CASSHTGITSGYTF. CDR3 sequence (DNA): TGTGCCAGCAGCCACACCGGGATAACGAGTGGCTACACCTTC. The variable domain in full, with the rest retrieved from reference TRBV11-1 and TRBJ1-2, is EAEVAQSPRYKITEKSQAVAFWCDPISGHATLYWYRQILGQGPELLVQFQDESVVDDSQLPKDRFSAERLKGVDSTLKIQPAELGDSAMYLCASSHTGITSGYTFGSGTRLTVV.

The rearrangement joins TRBV5-1 to TRBJ1-2; no reliable D call. The V end was cut by 0 bases, the J end by 2 bases, with 8 bases between. CDR3 length: 14 residues. CDR1 and CDR2 from the germline V gene are SGHRS and YFSETQ. The CDR3 DNA reads TGCGCCAGCAGCTTGGTGGCACAAAACTATGGCTACACCTTC. Its translation is CASSLVAQNYGYTF. The variable domain in full, with the rest retrieved from reference TRBV5-1 and TRBJ1-2, is KAGVTQTPRYLIKTRGQQVTLSCSPISGHRSVSWYQQTPGQGLQFLFEYFSETQRNKGNFPGRFSGRQFSNSRSEMNVSTLELGDSALYLCASSLVAQNYGYTFGSGTRLTVV.

V and J are TRBV10-3 and TRBJ2-7; D uncertain. Germline V gives CDR1 ENHRY, CDR2 SYGVKD. The CDR3 sequence is 11 residues long. The V end was cut by 4 bases, the J end by 3 bases, with 4 bases between. CDR3 sequence reads: CAISGGYEQYF. The CDR3 DNA follows: TGTGCCATCAGTGGCGGCTACGAGCAGTACTTC.

The V and J genes are TRBV2 and TRBJ2-3; D may be TRBD1 or TRBD2 (5 bases each). V lost 7 bases and J 4 bases, leaving 12 bases between the germline ends. The CDR3 runs 13 residues. The V gene's germline CDR1 is SNHLY and CDR2 FYNNEI. This chain's CDR3 is CASTMSGPDTQYF. The CDR3 region has the DNA TGTGCCAGCACGATGTCGGGGCCAGATACGCAGTATTTT.

The V call is TRBV9, the J call TRBJ2-3; possible D gene TRBD1, 6 bases. The CDR3 is 16 residues long. The V end was cut by 3 bases, the J end by 6 bases, with 20 bases between. Germline V CDR1 and CDR2: SGDLS, YYNGEE. The CDR3 reads CASSARQALARDTQYF. The CDR3 nucleotides read TGTGCCAGCAGCGCCCGACAGGCCCTAGCTAGGGATACGCAGTATTTT.

The CDR3 nucleotides are TGTGCCATCAGTGAGGGGGGGCCCCAAGAGACCCAGTACTTC. This encodes CAISEGGPQETQYF. V is TRBV10-3 and J is TRBJ2-5; tentatively, D is TRBD1 or TRBD2 (6 bases each). Trimming left V 2 bases short and J 1 base short, with 8 bases between. Germline V CDR1 and CDR2: ENHRY, SYGVKD. This CDR3 comprises 14 residues.

V is TRBV27 and J is TRBJ2-1; 9 bases align to TRBD1. V lost 5 bases and J lost 0; bases outside the gene matches: 2. This CDR3 contains 15 residues. Germline V CDR1 and CDR2: MNHEY, SMNVEV (reference sequence). The CDR3 DNA follows: TGTGCCAGCAGTAAGACAGGGGGCTCCTACAATGAGCAGTTCTTC. The encoded protein is CASSKTGGSYNEQFF.

The genes are TRBV9 and TRBJ1-6; no clear D. There are 15 residues in the CDR3. Germline values: CDR1 SGDLS, CDR2 YYNGEE. With 2 bases removed from V and 9 bases from J, the gap between germline ends came to 15 bases. This CDR3 is CASSVEGLWVSPLHF. The CDR3 DNA reads as TGTGCCAGCAGCGTCGAAGGACTGTGGGTTTCACCCCTCCACTTT.

The chain has TRBV6-5 and TRBJ1-1; no definite D call. CDR3 length: 16 amino acids. Germline CDR1 MNHEY, CDR2 SVGAGI. Trimming took off 2 bases at V and 1 base at J, with 14 bases between the two ends. CDR3 DNA: TGTGCCAGCAGTTACCTCGGCGAAGGGTCGAACACTGAAGCTTTCTTT. Encoded protein: CASSYLGEGSNTEAFF.

The V and J genes are TRBV7-6 and TRBJ2-5; 7 nucleotides match TRBD2. V lost 1 base, J lost 1 base, and 3 bases stayed unmatched. The CDR3 runs 15 residues. Germline loops: CDR1 SGHVS, CDR2 FNYEAQ. The CDR3: CASSLGASGQETQYF. In nucleotides, the CDR3 is TGTGCCAGCAGCTTAGGGGCTAGCGGCCAAGAGACCCAGTACTTC.

The rearrangement uses TRBV6-5 and TRBJ2-1, with D maybe TRBD2 (6 bases). This CDR3 spans 15 amino acids. V was trimmed by 6 bases and J by 1 base, leaving 13 bases between them. Germline V lookup: CDR1 MNHEY, CDR2 SVGAGI. In nucleotides, the CDR3 is TGTGCCAGCAGCCGGTTGGGGGGTTCCTACAATGAGCAGTTCTTC. It codes for CASSRLGGSYNEQFF.

The V and J genes are TRBV7-9 and TRBJ1-1; maybe TRBD1 (5 bases). Germline V gene lookup returns CDR1 SEHNR and CDR2 FQNEAQ (reference sequence). V shed 5 bases and J shed 1 base, with 14 bases lying between them. This CDR3 has 15 amino acids. DNA of the CDR3: TGTGCCAGCAGCCCCAGGGAGGGTAGGAACACTGAAGCTTTCTTT. As protein: CASSPREGRNTEAFF. Supplemented by reference TRBV7-9 and TRBJ1-1, the full variable domain reads DTGVSQNPRHKITKRGQNVTFRCDPISEHNRLYWYRQTLGQGPEFLTYFQNEAQLEKSRLLSDRFSAERPKGSFSTLEIQRTEQGDSAMYLCASSPREGRNTEAFFGQGTRLTVV.

The table lists this clone with a few counts. The chain combines TRBV6-4 with TRBJ2-1; 9 nucleotides line up with TRBD1. This CDR3 comprises 16 residues. The J segment lost 8 bases and the V segment lost 0 bases, leaving 8 bases of the junction unmatched. The germline CDR1 and CDR2 sequences are MRHNA and SNTAGT. The CDR3 DNA reads TGTGCCAGCAGTGACTCGTCCGGGACAGGGCCCTATGAGCAGTTCTTC. Protein sequence: CASSDSSGTGPYEQFF.

The rearrangement uses TRBV7-2 and TRBJ2-7, with TRBD2 matching over 8 bases. J gave up 3 bases and V 6 bases, and 10 bases lay outside the gene matches. The CDR3 length is 15 residues. Looked up from germline, CDR1 is SGHTA and CDR2 is FQGNSA. DNA for the CDR3: TGTGCCAGCAGAGCCCGGGGGGGCGGTTTCTACGAGCAGTACTTC. Protein sequence: CASRARGGGFYEQYF.

This clone has only one observation. J is TRBJ2-7 and V is TRBV10-2, with no clear D. Trimming removed 7 bases from V and 6 bases from J, with 13 bases in between. Germline V gene data show CDR1 as WSHSY and CDR2 as SAAADI. This CDR3 contains 12 residues. CDR3 sequence (DNA): TGCGCCAGCACCGTCGGACCTGGCGAGCAGTACTTC. Amino acids: CASTVGPGEQYF.

This chain links TRBV7-8 with TRBJ1-6; 7 bases match TRBD1. The V gene end was trimmed by 1 base and the J gene end by 9 bases; junction bases not matched to a gene: 6. Germline CDR1 reads SGHVS; CDR2 reads FQNEAQ. The CDR3 is 15 amino acids. CDR3 residues: CASSLEGAVASPLHF. CDR3 nucleotides: TGTGCCAGCAGCTTAGAGGGGGCCGTCGCTTCACCCCTCCACTTT.

V usage is TRBV12-5 and J usage is TRBJ2-7, with D possibly matching TRBD1 (6 bases). The CDR3 length is 14 residues. Germline CDR1 LGHNT, CDR2 FRNRAP. V was shortened by 7 bases and J by 6 bases, with 19 bases between the two germline ends. For the CDR3, the DNA is TGTGCTAGTGCCCTCTTAGGCAGGGGAATCGAGCAGTACTTC. Its protein product is CASALLGRGIEQYF.

The chain links TRBV14 to TRBJ1-6; 9 bases are shared with TRBD1. The germline V gene has CDR1 SGHDN and CDR2 FVKESK. J gave up 14 bases and V 0 bases, and 14 bases lay outside the gene matches. The CDR3 runs 17 residues. CDR3 amino acids: CASSQDWGDRVERALHF. The CDR3 DNA sequence: TGTGCCAGCAGCCAAGATTGGGGGGACAGGGTTGAGAGAGCCCTCCACTTT.

The chain is built from TRBV7-9 and TRBJ2-4; 12 nucleotides agree with TRBD1. Germline lookup yields CDR1 SEHNR and CDR2 FQNEAQ (reference sequence). The CDR3 consists of 19 residues. Germline trimming cut 4 bases from V and 1 base from J; bases unmatched to any gene: 11. The CDR3 region has the DNA TGTGCCAGCAGCTACCCGCCGGGACAGGGGGCCTTTGCCAAAAACATTCAGTACTTC. Translating it yields CASSYPPGQGAFAKNIQYF.

This sequence joins TRBV20-1 and TRBJ2-7, with 7 bases lining up with TRBD1. V shed 3 bases, J shed 2 bases, and the junction held 4 bases outside the gene matches. The CDR3 covers 13 residues. CDR1 is DFQATT and CDR2 is SNEGSKA in the germline V gene (reference sequence). CDR3 loop: CSASHRGTYEQYF. DNA for the CDR3: TGCAGTGCTAGTCACAGGGGTACCTACGAGCAGTACTTC.

The chain uses TRBV6-6 and TRBJ2-7; TRBD2 matches 9 bases. Unmatched junction bases numbered 13, after V lost 7 bases and J lost 6 bases. CDR1 is MNHNY, CDR2 SVGAGI, per germline (reference sequence). This CDR3 has 15 residues. The CDR3 bases are TGTGCCAGCACCGAAGCGCGGGGGGGCTTGGGCGAGCAGTACTTC. It specifies CASTEARGGLGEQYF.

The chain recombines TRBV18 with TRBJ1-4; no reliable D call. V lost 1 base and J lost 6, with 12 bases in between. Germline CDR1 is KGHSH and CDR2 is LQKENI. CDR3 length: 15 amino acids. CDR3 region: CASSPRRTPDEKLFF. The CDR3 nucleotides are TGTGCCAGCTCACCACGACGGACGCCCGATGAAAAACTGTTTTTT.

The CDR3 sequence: CASSQGTAGNQPQHF. CDR3 DNA sequence: TGTGCCAGCAGCCAAGGGACAGCCGGCAATCAGCCCCAGCATTTT. This chain connects TRBV27 to TRBJ1-5; 7 positions match TRBD1. After removal of 6 bases from V and 2 bases from J, the junction contained 7 bases not matched to a gene. The CDR3 runs to 15 residues. CDR1 MNHEY and CDR2 SMNVEV come from the germline V gene (reference sequence).

This clone was observed once. V and J are TRBV7-8 and TRBJ1-1; 7 bases match TRBD1. The CDR3 consists of 15 residues. Germline CDR1 reads SGHVS; CDR2 reads FQNEAQ. With V trimmed by 5 bases and J by 3 bases, 9 bases remained unmatched. As DNA, the CDR3 is TGTGCCAGCAGCCCTACAGGGGAGGTTTACACTGAAGCTTTCTTT. Amino acids: CASSPTGEVYTEAFF.

This clone was counted a few times. This chain joins TRBV5-1 and TRBJ2-7; D not resolved. The germline CDR1 and CDR2 sequences are SGHRS and YFSETQ. Trimming removed 4 bases at V and 5 bases at J, with 19 bases between. This CDR3 comprises 15 residues. CDR3 loop: CASSPSLYIVHEQYF. The CDR3 region has the DNA TGCGCCAGCAGCCCCTCTCTGTATATCGTCCACGAGCAGTACTTC. The entire variable domain, with the rest obtained from reference TRBV5-1 and TRBJ2-7, is as follows: KAGVTQTPRYLIKTRGQQVTLSCSPISGHRSVSWYQQTPGQGLQFLFEYFSETQRNKGNFPGRFSGRQFSNSRSEMNVSTLELGDSALYLCASSPSLYIVHEQYFGPGTRLTVT.

This sequence joins TRBV12-3 or TRBV12-4 and TRBJ1-1; no clear D gene. CDR3 length equals 12 residues. Deletions cut 8 bases from V and 1 base from J, with 8 bases between. The CDR3: CASRRRNTEAFF. The DNA for the CDR3 is TGTGCCAGCCGCCGAAGGAACACTGAAGCTTTCTTT.

The chain is built from TRBV10-3 and TRBJ1-1; D call uncertain. CDR3 length: 13 amino acids. V was cut by 0 bases and J by 5 bases, with 7 bases left in between. Germline V CDR1 and CDR2: ENHRY, SYGVKD. CDR3 DNA: TGTGCCATCAGTGAGTCTGTCAGGACTGAAGCTTTCTTT. This translates into CAISESVRTEAFF.

The CDR3 sequence is CASSSGTGLTNEKLFF. The CDR3 DNA is TGTGCCAGCTCGTCCGGGACAGGGTTAACTAATGAAAAACTGTTTTTT. The chain uses TRBV18 and TRBJ1-4; TRBD1 matches 9 bases. The CDR3 extends over 16 amino acids. V lost 6 bases and J lost 1; bases outside the gene matches: 6. Germline CDR1 and CDR2: KGHSH and LQKENI.